The clone carrying this TCR beta chain has only a few counts. The antigen is undetermined. This entry is derived from a study of response to subunit inactivated influenza vaccine. Study-wide results and limits: Authors suggested each seasonal flu vaccination may recruit only limited numbers of new T cells.

The CDR3 is 17 residues long. Germline-derived CDR1 and CDR2 are DFQATT and SNEGSKA (reference sequence). Trimming took off 5 bases at V and 1 base at J, with 22 bases between the two ends. TCRdb passed the RT-PCR reads through MiXCR, listing each CDR3 protein once. In the table there are 860,000 or so distinct CDR3 sequences, less than 25% of which are singletons. The chain has TRBV20-1 and TRBJ2-3; maybe TRBD1 (5 bases). The TCR originated in a man aged 50 to 59 who received an inactivated influenza vaccine. Material: PBMCs from blood, obtained less than 6 days after vaccination. CDR3 nucleotides: TGCAGTGCTGCCAGCCCCCAAGGGGCCATGCGCACAGATACGCAGTATTTT. Translated: CSAASPQGAMRTDTQYF.